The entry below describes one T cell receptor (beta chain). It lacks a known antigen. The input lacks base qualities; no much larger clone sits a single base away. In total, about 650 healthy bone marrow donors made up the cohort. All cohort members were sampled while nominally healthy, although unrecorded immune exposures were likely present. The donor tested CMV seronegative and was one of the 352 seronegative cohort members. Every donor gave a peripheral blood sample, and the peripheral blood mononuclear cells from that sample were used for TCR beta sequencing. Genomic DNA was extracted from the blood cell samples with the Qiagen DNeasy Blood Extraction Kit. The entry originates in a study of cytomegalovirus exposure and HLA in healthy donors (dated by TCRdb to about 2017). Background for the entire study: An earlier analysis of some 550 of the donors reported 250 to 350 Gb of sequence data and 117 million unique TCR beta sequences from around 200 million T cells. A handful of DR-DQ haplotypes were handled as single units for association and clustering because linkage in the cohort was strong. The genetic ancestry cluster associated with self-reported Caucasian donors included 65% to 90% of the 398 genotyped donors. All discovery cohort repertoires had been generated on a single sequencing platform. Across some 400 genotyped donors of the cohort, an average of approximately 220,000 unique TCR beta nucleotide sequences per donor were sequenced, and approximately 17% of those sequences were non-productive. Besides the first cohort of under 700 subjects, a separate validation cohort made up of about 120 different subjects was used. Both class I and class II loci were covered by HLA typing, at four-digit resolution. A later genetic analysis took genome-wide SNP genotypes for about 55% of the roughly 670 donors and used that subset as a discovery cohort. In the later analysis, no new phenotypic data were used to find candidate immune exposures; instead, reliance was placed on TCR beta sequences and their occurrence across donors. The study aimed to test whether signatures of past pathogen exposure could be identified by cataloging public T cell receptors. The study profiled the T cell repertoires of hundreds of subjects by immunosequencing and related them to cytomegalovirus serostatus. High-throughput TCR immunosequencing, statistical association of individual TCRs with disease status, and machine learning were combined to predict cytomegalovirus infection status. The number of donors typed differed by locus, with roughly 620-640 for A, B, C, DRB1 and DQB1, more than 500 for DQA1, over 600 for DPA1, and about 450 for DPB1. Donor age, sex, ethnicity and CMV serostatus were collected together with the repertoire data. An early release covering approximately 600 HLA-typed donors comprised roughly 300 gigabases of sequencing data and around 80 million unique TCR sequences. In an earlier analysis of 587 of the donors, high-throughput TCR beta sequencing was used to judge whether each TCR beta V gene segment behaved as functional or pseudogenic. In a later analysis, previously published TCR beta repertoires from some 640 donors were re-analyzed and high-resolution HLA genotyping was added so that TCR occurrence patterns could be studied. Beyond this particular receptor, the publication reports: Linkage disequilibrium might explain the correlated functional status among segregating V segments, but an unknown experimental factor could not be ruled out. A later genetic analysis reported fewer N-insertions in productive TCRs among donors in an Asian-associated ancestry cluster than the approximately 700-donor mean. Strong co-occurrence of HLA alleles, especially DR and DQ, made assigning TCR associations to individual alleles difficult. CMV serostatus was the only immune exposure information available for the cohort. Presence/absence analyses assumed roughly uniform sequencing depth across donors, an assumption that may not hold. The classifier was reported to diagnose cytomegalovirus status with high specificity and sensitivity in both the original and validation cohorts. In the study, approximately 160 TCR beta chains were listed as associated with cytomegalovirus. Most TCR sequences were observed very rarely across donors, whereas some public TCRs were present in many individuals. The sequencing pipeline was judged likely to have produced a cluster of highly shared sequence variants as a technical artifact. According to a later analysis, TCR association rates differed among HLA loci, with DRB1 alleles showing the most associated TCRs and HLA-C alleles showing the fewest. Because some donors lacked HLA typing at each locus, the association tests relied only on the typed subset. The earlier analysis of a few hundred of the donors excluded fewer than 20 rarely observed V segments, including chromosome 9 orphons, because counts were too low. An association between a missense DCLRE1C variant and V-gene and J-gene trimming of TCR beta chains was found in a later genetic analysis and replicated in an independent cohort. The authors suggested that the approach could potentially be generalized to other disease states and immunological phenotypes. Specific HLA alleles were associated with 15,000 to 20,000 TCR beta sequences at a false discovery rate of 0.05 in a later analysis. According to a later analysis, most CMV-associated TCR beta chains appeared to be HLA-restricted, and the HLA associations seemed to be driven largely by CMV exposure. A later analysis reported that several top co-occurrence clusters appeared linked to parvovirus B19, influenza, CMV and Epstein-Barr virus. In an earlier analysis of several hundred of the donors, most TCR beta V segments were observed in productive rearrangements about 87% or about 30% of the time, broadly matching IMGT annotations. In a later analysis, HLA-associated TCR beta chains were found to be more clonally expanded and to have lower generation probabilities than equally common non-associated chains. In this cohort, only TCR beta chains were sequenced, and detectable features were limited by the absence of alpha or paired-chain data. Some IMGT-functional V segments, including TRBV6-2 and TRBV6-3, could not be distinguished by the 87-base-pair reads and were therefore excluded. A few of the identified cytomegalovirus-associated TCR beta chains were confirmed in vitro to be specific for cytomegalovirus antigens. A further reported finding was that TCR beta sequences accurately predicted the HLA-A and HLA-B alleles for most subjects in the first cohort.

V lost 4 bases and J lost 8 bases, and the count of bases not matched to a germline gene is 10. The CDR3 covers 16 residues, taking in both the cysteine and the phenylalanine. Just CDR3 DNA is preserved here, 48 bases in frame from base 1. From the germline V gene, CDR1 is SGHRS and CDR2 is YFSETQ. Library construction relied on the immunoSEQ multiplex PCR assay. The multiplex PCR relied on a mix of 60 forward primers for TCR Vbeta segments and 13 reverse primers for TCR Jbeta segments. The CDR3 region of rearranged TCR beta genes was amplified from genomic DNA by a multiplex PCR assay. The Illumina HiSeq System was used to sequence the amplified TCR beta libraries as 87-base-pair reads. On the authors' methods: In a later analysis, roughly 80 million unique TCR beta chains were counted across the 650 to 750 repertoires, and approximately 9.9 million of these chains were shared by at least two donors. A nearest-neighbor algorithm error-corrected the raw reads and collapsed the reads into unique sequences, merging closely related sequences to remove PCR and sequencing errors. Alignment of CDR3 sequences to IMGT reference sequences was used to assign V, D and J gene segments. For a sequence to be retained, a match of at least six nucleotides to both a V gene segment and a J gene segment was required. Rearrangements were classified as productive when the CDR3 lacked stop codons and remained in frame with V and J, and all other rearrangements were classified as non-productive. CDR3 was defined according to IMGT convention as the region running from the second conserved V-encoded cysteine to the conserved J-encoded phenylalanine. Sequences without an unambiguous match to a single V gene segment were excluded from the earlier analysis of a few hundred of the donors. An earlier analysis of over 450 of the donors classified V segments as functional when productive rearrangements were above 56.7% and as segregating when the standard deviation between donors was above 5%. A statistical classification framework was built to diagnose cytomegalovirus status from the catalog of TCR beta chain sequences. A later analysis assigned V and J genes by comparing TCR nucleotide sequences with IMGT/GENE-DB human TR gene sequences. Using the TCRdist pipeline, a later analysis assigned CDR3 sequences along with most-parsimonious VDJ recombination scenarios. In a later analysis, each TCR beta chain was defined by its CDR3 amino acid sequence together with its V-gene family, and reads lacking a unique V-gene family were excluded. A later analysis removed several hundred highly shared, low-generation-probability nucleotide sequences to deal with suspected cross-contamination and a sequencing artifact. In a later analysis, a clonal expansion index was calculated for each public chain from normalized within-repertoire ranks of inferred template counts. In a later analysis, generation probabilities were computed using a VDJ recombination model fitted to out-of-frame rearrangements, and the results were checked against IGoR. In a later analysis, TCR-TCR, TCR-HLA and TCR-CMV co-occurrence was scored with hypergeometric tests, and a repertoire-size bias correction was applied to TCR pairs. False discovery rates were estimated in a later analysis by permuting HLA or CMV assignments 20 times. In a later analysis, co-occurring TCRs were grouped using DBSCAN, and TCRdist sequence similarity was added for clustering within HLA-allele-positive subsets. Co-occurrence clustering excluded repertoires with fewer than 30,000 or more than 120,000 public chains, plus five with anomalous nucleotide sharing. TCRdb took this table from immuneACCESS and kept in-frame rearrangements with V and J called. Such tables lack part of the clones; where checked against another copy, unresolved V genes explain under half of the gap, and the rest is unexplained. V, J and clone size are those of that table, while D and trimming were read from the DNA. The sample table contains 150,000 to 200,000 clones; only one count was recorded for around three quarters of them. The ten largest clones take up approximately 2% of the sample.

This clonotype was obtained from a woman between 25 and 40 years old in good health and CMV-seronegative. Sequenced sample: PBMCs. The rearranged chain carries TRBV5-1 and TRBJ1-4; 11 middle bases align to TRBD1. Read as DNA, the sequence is TGCGCCAGCAGCGGGCAGGCCGGGACAGGGGGAGAAAAACTGTTTTTT. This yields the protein CASSGQAGTGGEKLFF.